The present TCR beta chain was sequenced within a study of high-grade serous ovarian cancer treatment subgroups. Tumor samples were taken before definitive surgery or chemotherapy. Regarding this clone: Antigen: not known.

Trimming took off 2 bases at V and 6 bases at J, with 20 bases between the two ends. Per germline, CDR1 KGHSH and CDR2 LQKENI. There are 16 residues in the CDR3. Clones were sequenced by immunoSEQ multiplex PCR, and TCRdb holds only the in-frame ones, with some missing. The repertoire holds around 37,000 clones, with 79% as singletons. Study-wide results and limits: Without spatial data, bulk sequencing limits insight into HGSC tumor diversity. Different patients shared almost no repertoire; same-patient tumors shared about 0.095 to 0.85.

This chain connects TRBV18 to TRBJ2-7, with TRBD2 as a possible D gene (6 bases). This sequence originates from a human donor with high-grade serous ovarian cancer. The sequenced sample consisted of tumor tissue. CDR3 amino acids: CASSPGGTRREGEQYF. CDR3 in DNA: TGTGCCAGCTCACCAGGTGGGACGCGGAGGGAAGGCGAGCAGTACTTC.